This T cell receptor beta chain was sequenced in a study of CXCR3-negative and CXCR3-positive naive CD8 T cells. Findings and limits, study-wide: TRB CDR3s were more hydrophobic in CXCR3-positive than in CXCR3-negative naive cells. Relative to memory CD8+ cells, whose diversity was much lower, both naive subsets had comparably high diversity.

TRB cDNA was prepared as libraries by UMI-labeled 5' RACE. TCRdb re-called the 5' RACE reads; one entry per CDR3 protein, DNA not given. This table lists around 130,000 distinct CDR3 sequences. The CDR3 runs 13 residues. The germline V gene encodes CDR1 SQVTM and CDR2 ANQGSEA. Regarding this clonotype: Its antigen is as yet unknown.

Sequenced: naive CXCR3+ CD8+ T cells from blood. Subset given: CD45RO-CCR7+CD27+CD95- naive CD8+ T cells expressing CXCR3 (TNR3+). This receptor was taken from a human donor in good health. Some clones in this sample may be carry-over from other donors' samples. The V call is TRBV29-1, the J call TRBJ2-7; no DNA is available, so the TRBD2 call from TCRdb remains unchecked. CDR3 loop: CSVVSESSYEQYF.